This T cell receptor (beta chain) stems from a study of molecular identifiers for immune sequencing clone quantification. Study overall: Across replicate runs, RNA obtained from approximately 20,000 or 100,000 naive CD8 cells was divided into five, with four undergoing sequencing.

Libraries of naive CD8 cells were prepared from around 20,000 to 1,000,000 sorted cells using 10%, 30% or 50% RNA. Sorting isolated naive CD8 T cells as CD8+CD4-CCR7+CD45RA+ events. The J segment lost 7 bases and the V segment lost 0 bases, leaving 11 bases of the junction unmatched. This CDR3 has 18 amino acids. Germline loops: CDR1 SGDLS, CDR2 YYNGEE. General study findings and limits: Same-barcode identical TCR molecules could make highly expanded clones look smaller than they are.

TCRdb processed the PCR reads anew with MiXCR; each CDR3 protein has one entry. Here the sample spans approximately 630,000 distinct CDR3 sequences, 25% being singletons. Regarding this clonotype: Its specificity is not known.

Sequences were obtained from naive CD8+ T cells from blood, with Jurkat cell RNA spiked in. Subset reported: FACS-sorted CD8+CD4-CCR7+CD45RA+ naive T cells. The source is a human donor in good health. Some libraries in this study had Jurkat cell RNA spiked in. The rearrangement joins TRBV9 to TRBJ2-2; 11 positions agree with TRBD2. Written as DNA, the CDR3 is TGTGCCAGCAGCGTAGGGTATAGCGGGAGGGCCCTAAACGGGGAGCTGTTTTTT. It encodes CASSVGYSGRALNGELFF.